The rows below give T cell receptor beta chains drawn from one sample of a study of tumor-infiltrating lymphocytes in localized non-small cell lung cancer. Sequencing was performed with immunoSEQ multiplex PCR; in TCRdb, only in-frame clones are kept and a portion is missing. The sample lists 21,000 or so clones; just under 75% were seen once. Specimen: lung tumor tissue. These receptor sequences come from a human donor with non-small cell lung cancer. CDR3s include the opening cysteine and the closing phenylalanine or tryptophan. D genes are given only for firm matches. Some rows mark clone size as missing; the rest say once, few, many or name a class of expanded clone.

>.|TRBV6-6|TRBJ1-6|.
TGTGCCAGCACCACGGGGGTAACACCCCTCCACTTT
CASTTGVTPLHF
>TRBD1|TRBV6-4|TRBJ1-5|.
TGTGCCAGCAGCAGGACAGGGGGCTTGCCCCAGCATTTT
CASSRTGGLPQHF
>.|TRBV30|TRBJ1-2|.
TGTGCCTGGAGTGTAAAGGGAGGGGGGGATGGCTACACCTTC
CAWSVKGGGDGYTF
>.|TRBV6-6|TRBJ2-7|.
TGTGCCAGCAGTCGGGCGAGCGAAGAGCAGTACTTC
CASSRASEEQYF
>.|TRBV5-1|TRBJ1-6|few
TGCGCCAGCAGCTTTAAACAGAATGCCTATAATTCACCCCTCCACTTT
CASSFKQNAYNSPLHF
>.|TRBV5-5|TRBJ2-7|.
TGTGCCAGCAGCTTATGGGAAGGAAGGAACTACGAGCAGTACTTC
CASSLWEGRNYEQYF
>TRBD1|TRBV29-1|TRBJ1-2|once
TGCAGCGTCGACACCGGGACAGGAGGCTACACCTTC
CSVDTGTGGYTF
>TRBD2|TRBV4-3|TRBJ2-2|.
TGCGCCAGCAGCCTACGTAGCGGGGGGCCCAACGGGGAGCTGTTTTTT
CASSLRSGGPNGELFF
>TRBD2|TRBV2|TRBJ2-7|.
TGTGCCAGCAGTCTCGGGGGGGGCCGCGACGAGCAGTACTTC
CASSLGGGRDEQYF
>.|TRBV6-1|TRBJ2-1|.
TGTGCCAGCAGTGAGACGAGGACAGTAAGGAACCACAATGAGCAGTTCTTC
CASSETRTVRNHNEQFF
>.|TRBV7-2|TRBJ2-7|.
TGTGCCAGCAGCTTTCCCGGGGGAAACGAGCAGTACTTC
CASSFPGGNEQYF
>.|TRBV25-1|TRBJ2-3|.
TGTGCCAGCAGTGAATTAAGGGGTTTTGATACGCAGTATTTT
CASSELRGFDTQYF
>.|TRBV5-4|TRBJ2-3|large
TGTGCCAGCAGGATAAGCACAGATACGCAGTATTTT
CASRISTDTQYF
>.|TRBV5-6|TRBJ1-4|.
TGTGCCAGCAGCTTGAATAGTGGCACTAATGAAAAACTGTTTTTT
CASSLNSGTNEKLFF
>TRBD1|TRBV18|TRBJ1-1|.
TGTGCCAGCTCTCAAAACAGGGGTTTTAGTGGCACTGAAGCTTTCTTT
CASSQNRGFSGTEAFF
>.|TRBV18|TRBJ1-1|.
TGTGCCAGCTCACAGCAGCCACACGGCACTGAAGCTTTCTTT
CASSQQPHGTEAFF
>.|TRBV27|TRBJ2-7|once
TGTGCCAGCAGTCGAAAAGTAAAGGGGGCGGGGACGGGCGAGCAGTACTTC
CASSRKVKGAGTGEQYF
>TRBD1|TRBV5-6|TRBJ2-3|.
TGTGCCAGCAGCGGAGGACAGGGGGCCCTGTCCTTCACAGATACGCAGTATTTT
CASSGGQGALSFTDTQYF
>.|TRBV7-7|TRBJ2-7|.
TGTGCCAGCAGCTTAGGAGCCGGTGTAGCGTACGAGCAGTACTTC
CASSLGAGVAYEQYF
>.|TRBV5-1|TRBJ1-1|.
TGCGCCAGCAGCTTCCGGGGGGGATTGAACACTGAAGCTTTCTTT
CASSFRGGLNTEAFF
>TRBD1|TRBV6-5|TRBJ1-6|few
TGTGCCAGCAGTGACAGGGCCAATTCACCCCTCCACTTT
CASSDRANSPLHF
>.|TRBV9|TRBJ1-1|.
TGTGCCAGCAGCGTAGACCTCGGGACACCTGAAGCTTTCTTT
CASSVDLGTPEAFF
>.|TRBV6-1|TRBJ1-2|medium-sized
TGTGCCAGCACAGAACAGTCATATGGCTACACCTTC
CASTEQSYGYTF
>.|TRBV25-1|TRBJ2-7|once
TGTGCCAGCAGTGGGACCGGACGGGGAGAGCAGTACTTC
CASSGTGRGEQYF
>.|TRBV4-2|TRBJ1-6|.
TGTGCCAGCAGCCCTTTGAGGGGGGAGAATAATTCACCCCTCCACTTT
CASSPLRGENNSPLHF
>TRBD2|TRBV7-8|TRBJ2-3|.
TGTGCCAGCAGCTCCCGGGGGGGCGCTTCTGGGGATACGCAGTATTTT
CASSSRGGASGDTQYF